These 5 T cell receptor beta chains were all obtained from the same sample, sequenced in a study of shared clonotypes between healthy human individuals. Profiling relied on immunoSEQ multiplex PCR, and the TCRdb table lists in-frame clones only, not all of them. The sample yields about 980,000 clones, around 80% seen once. Sample: memory CD4+ T cells sorted from blood. As for subset: CD45RA-negative fraction. These receptors came from a man aged 18 to 29 in good health.

The rearrangement uses TRBV5-1 and TRBJ2-2; D is perhaps TRBD2 (5 bases). CDR1 and CDR2 (germline): SGHRS, YFSETQ. The CDR3 totals 15 residues. The V end lost 0 bases, the J end lost 7 bases, and 13 bases lay between the germline ends. The CDR3 DNA reads as TGCGCCAGCAGCTTGGAGGCTCCTCGGGGCGGGGAGCTGTTTTTT. This encodes CASSLEAPRGGELFF.

V gene TRBV30 combines with J gene TRBJ2-5; no definite D call. Trimming took off 1 base at V and 4 bases at J, with 13 bases between the two ends. Germline assignment: CDR1 GTSNPN and CDR2 SVGIG (reference sequence). The CDR3 covers 14 residues. CDR3 residues: CAWSGAVRVETQYF. The CDR3 region has the DNA TGTGCCTGGAGTGGGGCGGTCCGAGTAGAGACCCAGTACTTC.

There are a few counts of this clone. The chain employs TRBV6-6 and TRBJ2-2, with TRBD1 as a possible D gene (5 bases). Per the germline V gene, CDR1 is MNHNY and CDR2 is SVGAGI (reference sequence). V gave up 2 bases and J gave up 7 bases, with 5 bases separating them. The CDR3 length is 12 residues. The CDR3 bases are TGTGCCAGCAGTTACGACAGCGGGGAGCTGTTTTTT. Its protein is CASSYDSGELFF.

V and J are TRBV7-2 and TRBJ2-5, with TRBD1 matching over 8 bases. The CDR3 totals 14 residues. Trimming removed 1 base from V and 7 bases from J; junction bases left unmatched: 5. Looked up from germline, CDR1 is SGHTA and CDR2 is FQGNSA. The CDR3 is CASSLDQGASTQYF. DNA for the CDR3: TGTGCCAGCAGCTTAGATCAGGGGGCGTCGACCCAGTACTTC.

The chain carries TRBV9 and TRBJ2-5; 8 bases match TRBD2. CDR3 length equals 15 residues. Trimming at V came to 0 bases and at J to 1 base, leaving 2 bases not matched to a gene. The germline CDR1 and CDR2 sequences are SGDLS and YYNGEE. The CDR3 region is CASSVALAVQETQYF. In DNA form, the CDR3 reads TGTGCCAGCAGCGTAGCACTAGCGGTCCAAGAGACCCAGTACTTC.